The rows below give T cell receptor beta chains drawn from one sample of a study of blood T cells in healthy people across ages. MiXCR was run by TCRdb on the 5' RACE reads, yielding one entry per CDR3 protein. The table lists fewer than 600,000 distinct CDR3 sequences, around 27% of them singletons. These data are also associated with another study on T cells of mothers and their children.

The sequenced sample consisted of blood. The receptors derive from a boy aged 2-9 years in good health. Each CDR3 is given with its conserved first and last residue. The order of the fields is V gene, D gene, J gene, CDR3 protein. The D gene is left open where the match is weak.

TRBV4-1	TRBD2	TRBJ2-5	CASSQDRLAGFYYTGTQYF
TRBV12-3/TRBV12-4	-	TRBJ1-1	CASSFRYTEAFF
TRBV12-5	-	TRBJ2-5	CASGFRELRAQYF
TRBV18	-	-	CASSPLTAGDHEQYF
TRBV9	-	-	CASSLSAGGVYEQYF
TRBV12-5	TRBD1	TRBJ2-1	CASGAEPGTGNNEQFF
TRBV29-1	-	TRBJ2-6	CSVVGGGFSGANVLTF
TRBV12-3/TRBV12-4	-	TRBJ1-4	CASSLGHIATNEKLFF
TRBV25-1	TRBD2	TRBJ2-1	CASSARASGSGNEQFF
TRBV7-9	-	TRBJ2-1	CASSLSPDPYNEQFF
TRBV6-2/TRBV6-3	TRBD2	TRBJ2-2	CASSWTSWNTGELFF
TRBV6-5	TRBD2	TRBJ2-3	CASSPLAGQRADTQYF
TRBV4-1	-	TRBJ1-5	CASSQALIYQQPQHF
TRBV27	TRBD2	TRBJ2-1	CASSSITLAGGRDEQFF
TRBV11-1	TRBD1	TRBJ2-1	CASSPRRLWTGPNLVGNEQFF
TRBV10-2	TRBD1	TRBJ2-5	CASSDRDRGKTQYF
TRBV29-1	TRBD2	TRBJ2-5	CSVPERGETQYF
TRBV12-3/TRBV12-4	-	TRBJ1-1	CASSLLTVTEAFF
TRBV11-3	TRBD1	TRBJ2-3	CASSLTGQNTDTQYF
TRBV12-3/TRBV12-4	TRBD2	TRBJ2-1	CASSPLAGGGYNEQFF
TRBV10-3	-	TRBJ1-1	CATLPTGMNTEAFF
TRBV19	-	TRBJ2-2	CASSTAGYTGELFF
TRBV7-9	-	TRBJ1-1	CASSLSGKGMNTEAFF
TRBV14	TRBD2	TRBJ2-7	CASSQDLTSKGDEQYF
TRBV27	TRBD1	TRBJ2-2	CASRQGPVTGELFF
TRBV20-1	TRBD2	TRBJ2-1	CSARDFGLAGPSSYNEQFF
TRBV5-1	-	TRBJ2-7	CASKLVGEQYF